The clone carrying this T cell receptor (beta chain) appeared many times. As for time point: newly diagnosed GD, antithyroid drugs for less than 3 months. The TCR library was made from RNA that had been extracted from PBMCs in TRIzol. According to the study, TCR beta libraries were built with iRepertoire HTBI primers and CDR3-region Arm-PCR. MiXCR was run by TCRdb on the multiplex PCR reads, yielding one entry per CDR3 protein. The sample shows some 410,000 distinct CDR3 sequences, about a sixth of them seen only once. This specimen comes from a study of regulatory T cells in long-lasting Graves disease. The CDR3 loop spans 14 amino acids. V gave up 6 bases and J gave up 3 bases, with 12 bases separating them. The data were also submitted as part of a second study, on T cells in Graves' hyperthyroidism and ophthalmopathy.

The material was peripheral blood mononuclear cells (PBMCs), obtained at new diagnosis, from a patient treated with antithyroid drugs. This TCR came from a woman in her 30s with Graves disease. V and J are TRBV12-3 or TRBV12-4 and TRBJ1-3, with D unclear. The CDR3 sequence: CASRGISGGNTIYF. The DNA of the CDR3 is TGTGCCAGCAGGGGGATCAGTGGTGGAAACACCATATATTTT.